This T cell receptor beta chain was identified during a study of shared T cell receptors in the human thymus. Sequencing used immunoSEQ multiplex PCR; TCRdb keeps in-frame clones, though not all of them. The table shows 550,000 to 800,000 clones, with approximately 83% occurring only once. Looked up from germline, CDR1 is SGHKS and CDR2 is YYEKEE (reference sequence). CDR3 length: 13 amino acids. Trimming removed 0 bases from V and 5 bases from J, with 9 bases in between. This sample was also put to use in a study of human thymus T cells. From that report: Among thymic and blood repertoires, usage of V and J genes appeared biased.

The sequenced sample consisted of thymocytes. The chain carries TRBV5-5 and TRBJ2-7; D is ambiguous. The receptor comes from a girl under three years old with a congenital heart defect. The CDR3 loop is CASSLGTPHEQYF. The DNA for the CDR3 is TGTGCCAGCAGCTTGGGAACACCACACGAGCAGTACTTC.